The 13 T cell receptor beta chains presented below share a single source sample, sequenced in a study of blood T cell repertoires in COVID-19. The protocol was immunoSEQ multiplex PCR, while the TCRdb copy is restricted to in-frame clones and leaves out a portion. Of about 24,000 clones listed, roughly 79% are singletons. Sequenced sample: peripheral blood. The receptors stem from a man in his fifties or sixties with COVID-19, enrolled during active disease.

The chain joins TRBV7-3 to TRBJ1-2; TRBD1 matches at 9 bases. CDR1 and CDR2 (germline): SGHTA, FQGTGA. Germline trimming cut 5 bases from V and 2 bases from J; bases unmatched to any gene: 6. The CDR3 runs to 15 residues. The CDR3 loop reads CASSPGTGRNYGYTF. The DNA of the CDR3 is TGTGCCAGCAGCCCCGGGACAGGGAGGAACTATGGCTACACCTTC.

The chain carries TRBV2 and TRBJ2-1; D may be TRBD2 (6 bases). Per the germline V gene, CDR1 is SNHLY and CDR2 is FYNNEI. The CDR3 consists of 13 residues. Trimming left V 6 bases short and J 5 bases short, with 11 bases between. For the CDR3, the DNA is TGTGCCAGCAGCGGGGGACTTGACAATGAGCAGTTCTTC. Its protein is CASSGGLDNEQFF.

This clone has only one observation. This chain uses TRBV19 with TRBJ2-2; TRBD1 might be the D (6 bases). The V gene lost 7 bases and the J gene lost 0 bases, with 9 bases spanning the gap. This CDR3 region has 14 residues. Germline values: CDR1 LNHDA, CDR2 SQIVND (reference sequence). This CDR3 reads CASKQGSNTGELFF. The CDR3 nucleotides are TGTGCCAGTAAACAGGGCTCGAACACCGGGGAGCTGTTTTTT. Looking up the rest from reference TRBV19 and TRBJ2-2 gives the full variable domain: DGGITQSPKYLFRKEGQNVTLSCEQNLNHDAMYWYRQDPGQGLRLIYYSQIVNDFQKGDIAEGYSVSREKKESFPLTVTSAQKNPTAFYLCASKQGSNTGELFFGEGSRLTVL.

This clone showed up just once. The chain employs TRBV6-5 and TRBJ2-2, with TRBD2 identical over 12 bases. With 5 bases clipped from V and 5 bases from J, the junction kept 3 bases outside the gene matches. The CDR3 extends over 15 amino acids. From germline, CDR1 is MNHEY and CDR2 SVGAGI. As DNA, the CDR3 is TGTGCCAGCAGTCTAGCGGGGGGGATAACCGGGGAGCTGTTTTTT. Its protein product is CASSLAGGITGELFF.

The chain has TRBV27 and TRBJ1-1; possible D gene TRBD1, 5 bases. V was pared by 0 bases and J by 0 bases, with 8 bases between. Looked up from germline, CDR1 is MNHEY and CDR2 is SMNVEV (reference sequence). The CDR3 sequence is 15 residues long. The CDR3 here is CASSLSGRMNTEAFF. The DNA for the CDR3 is TGTGCCAGCAGTTTATCGGGGCGGATGAACACTGAAGCTTTCTTT.

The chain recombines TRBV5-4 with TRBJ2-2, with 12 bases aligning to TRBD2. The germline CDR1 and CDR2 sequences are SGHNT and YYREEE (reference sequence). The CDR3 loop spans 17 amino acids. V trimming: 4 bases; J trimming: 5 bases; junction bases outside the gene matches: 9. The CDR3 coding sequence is TGTGCCAGCAGCCCTAGCGGACTAGCGGGGAGAACCGGGGAGCTGTTTTTT. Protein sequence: CASSPSGLAGRTGELFF.

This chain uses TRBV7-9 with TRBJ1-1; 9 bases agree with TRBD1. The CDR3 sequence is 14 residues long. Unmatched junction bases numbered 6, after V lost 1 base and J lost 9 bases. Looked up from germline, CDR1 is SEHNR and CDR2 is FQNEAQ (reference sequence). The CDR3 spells CASSLGGTGRKAFF. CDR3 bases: TGTGCCAGCAGCTTAGGGGGGACAGGGCGAAAAGCTTTCTTT.

The CDR3: CASSEDVVREQYF. CDR3 in DNA: TGTGCCAGCAGTGAAGACGTTGTGCGCGAGCAGTACTTC. The chain recombines TRBV2 with TRBJ2-7; D is unclear. The CDR3 length is 13 residues. Germline values: CDR1 SNHLY, CDR2 FYNNEI. V lost 1 base and J 6 bases, leaving 10 bases between the germline ends.

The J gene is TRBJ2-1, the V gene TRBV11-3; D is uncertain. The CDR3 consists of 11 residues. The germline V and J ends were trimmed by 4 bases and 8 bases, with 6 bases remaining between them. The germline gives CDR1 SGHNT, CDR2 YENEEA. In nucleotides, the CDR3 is TGTGCCAGCAGCTCTGTCTATGAGCAGTTCTTC. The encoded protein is CASSSVYEQFF.

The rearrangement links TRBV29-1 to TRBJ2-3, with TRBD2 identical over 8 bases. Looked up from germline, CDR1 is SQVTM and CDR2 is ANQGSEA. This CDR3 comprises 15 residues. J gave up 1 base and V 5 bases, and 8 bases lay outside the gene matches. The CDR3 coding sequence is TGCAGCGTTTTAACAGCGGGGGCCCGCACAGATACGCAGTATTTT. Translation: CSVLTAGARTDTQYF.

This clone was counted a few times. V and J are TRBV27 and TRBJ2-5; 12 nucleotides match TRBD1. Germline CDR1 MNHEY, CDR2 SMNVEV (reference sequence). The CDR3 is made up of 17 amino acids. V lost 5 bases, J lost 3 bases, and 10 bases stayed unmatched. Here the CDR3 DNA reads TGTGCCAGCAGTCCCCGGGACAGGGGGCGATTGGAAGAGACCCAGTACTTC. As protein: CASSPRDRGRLEETQYF.

The DNA of the CDR3 is TGTGCCTGGAGTCTAGACAGTTACAATGAGCAGTTCTTC. Protein sequence: CAWSLDSYNEQFF. V gene TRBV30 combines with J gene TRBJ2-1; D is perhaps TRBD1 (5 bases). Trimming stripped 2 bases from V and 4 bases from J, with 9 bases between. This CDR3 spans 13 amino acids. From germline, CDR1 is GTSNPN and CDR2 SVGIG (reference sequence).

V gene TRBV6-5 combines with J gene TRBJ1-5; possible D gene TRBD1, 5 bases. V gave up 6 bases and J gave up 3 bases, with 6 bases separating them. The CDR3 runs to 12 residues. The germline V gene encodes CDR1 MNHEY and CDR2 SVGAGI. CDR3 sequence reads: CASRGVNQPQHF. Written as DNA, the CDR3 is TGTGCCAGCAGAGGGGTCAATCAGCCCCAGCATTTT.